This TCR beta chain was observed in a study of T cells in Graves' hyperthyroidism and ophthalmopathy. Study results and limitations: For ophthalmopathy, model prediction preceded onset by a median about six months.

Template material for amplifying TCR beta CDR3 regions consisted of RNA transcripts. TCR CDR3 regions were first amplified by RT-PCR with HTBI primers. TCRdb used MiXCR to reprocess the multiplex PCR reads, holding one entry per CDR3 protein. The sample shows about 530,000 distinct CDR3 sequences, under 20% of them seen only once. This clonotype was picked up many times. Its antigen is unidentified. Each diagnosis drew on symptoms, thyroxine, TRAb, thyroid ultrasound and orbital computed tomography findings. CDR1 SGDLS and CDR2 YYNGEE come from the germline V gene. Trimming stripped 4 bases from V and 0 bases from J, with 10 bases between. CDR3 size: 14 residues.

Sequencing used blood. This TCR was sampled from a woman aged 18-29 years with Graves' ophthalmopathy. This chain uses TRBV9 with TRBJ1-1; D uncertain. CDR3: CASSPLHMNTEAFF. The DNA of the CDR3 is TGTGCCAGCAGCCCTTTACACATGAACACTGAAGCTTTCTTT.